The next 16 T cell receptor beta chains were all read from a single sample in a study of neurological immune-mediated disorders. TCRdb called the 5' RACE reads again in MiXCR, with one record for every CDR3 protein. The sample holds roughly 52,000 distinct CDR3 sequences, 3.5% to 4% seen once. The sample comprised CD4+ T cells from blood. The receptors were gathered from a woman aged 40 to 50 with multiple sclerosis.

This clonotype was counted ten times or more. The chain carries TRBV5-1 and TRBJ2-1; 8 nucleotides agree with TRBD2. The CDR3 has 15 amino acids. The junction had 4 bases not matched to a gene; V was cut back by 0 bases and J by 5 bases. Germline V gene sequence: CDR1 SGHRS, CDR2 YFSETQ. CDR3 protein: CASSLAGGPHNEQFF. DNA for the CDR3: TGCGCCAGCAGCTTGGCGGGGGGGCCCCACAATGAGCAGTTCTTC.

This clonotype was recorded at least ten times. The rearrangement links TRBV20-1 to TRBJ2-7; 9 bases are shared with TRBD1. The J segment lost 12 bases and the V segment lost 2 bases, leaving 14 bases of the junction unmatched. Germline CDR1 DFQATT, CDR2 SNEGSKA (reference sequence). This CDR3 is 14 amino acids long. The CDR3 sequence is CSARLDRTRDRVYF. For the CDR3, the DNA is TGCAGTGCTAGACTTGATCGTACCCGGGACAGGGTGTACTTC.

This clonotype was counted many times. This rearrangement joins TRBV28 to TRBJ1-5; D unclear. The CDR3 runs 14 residues. Between the trimmed V and J ends, which lost 2 bases and 7 bases, there was a span of 12 bases. CDR1 is MDHEN and CDR2 is SYDVKM in the germline V gene. The CDR3 here is CASSLGPQGQPQHF. In DNA, the CDR3 is TGTGCCAGCAGTTTAGGGCCCCAAGGGCAGCCCCAGCATTTT. The variable domain in full, with the rest retrieved from reference TRBV28 and TRBJ1-5, is DVKVTQSSRYLVKRTGEKVFLECVQDMDHENMFWYRQDPGLGLRLIYFSYDVKMKEKGDIPEGYSVSREKKERFSLILESASTNQTSMYLCASSLGPQGQPQHFGDGTRLSIL.

This clonotype has ten or more counts. V gene TRBV4-1 combines with J gene TRBJ2-7; 7 positions agree with TRBD1. This CDR3 has 14 amino acids. Germline V gene data show CDR1 as MGHRA and CDR2 as YSYEKL. V shed 8 bases and J 2 bases; nucleotides not matched to a gene: 9. The CDR3 DNA is TGCGCCAGCTCGTGGACAGGTAGGACCTACGAGCAGTACTTC. Its protein product is CASSWTGRTYEQYF.

This clonotype occurred many times. The V gene is TRBV7-3, the J gene TRBJ2-3, with 7 positions matching TRBD2. The CDR3 contains 14 residues. V lost 6 bases to trimming and J lost 3 bases; unmatched junction nucleotides: 6. The V gene's germline CDR1 is SGHTA and CDR2 FQGTGA. The CDR3: CASRGREGTDTQYF. The CDR3 bases are TGTGCCAGCAGAGGCAGGGAGGGAACAGATACGCAGTATTTT.

Many counts were recorded for this clonotype. The rearrangement uses TRBV15 and TRBJ2-7; D remains ambiguous. The CDR3 has 13 amino acids. Germline V CDR1 and CDR2: LNHNV, YYDKDF (reference sequence). V was clipped by 2 bases and J by 3 bases, with 8 bases between them. CDR3 sequence: CATSRRQFYEQYF. The CDR3 DNA reads as TGTGCCACCAGCAGAAGACAATTCTACGAGCAGTACTTC.

This clonotype has at least ten counts. The CDR3 DNA is TGCGCCAGCAGCGCCGACCTGCCACCCCTCCACTTT. It translates to CASSADLPPLHF. The rearrangement links TRBV5-1 to TRBJ1-6; D gene uncertain. Trimming removed 4 bases at V and 11 bases at J, with 10 bases between. Germline V gene sequence: CDR1 SGHRS, CDR2 YFSETQ. This CDR3 is built from 12 residues.

This clonotype was seen at least ten times. This sequence joins TRBV7-8 and TRBJ2-7; no firm D call. V dropped 5 bases and J dropped 3 bases, with 14 bases sitting between them. Germline V gives CDR1 SGHVS, CDR2 FQNEAQ. The CDR3 contains 14 residues. DNA for the CDR3: TGTGCCAGCAGCCCTCAGGTGGCCTACTACGAGCAGTACTTC. Translation gives CASSPQVAYYEQYF. Combining the CDR3 with reference TRBV7-8 and TRBJ2-7 gives the whole variable domain GAGVSQSPRYKVAKRGQDVALRCDPISGHVSLFWYQQALGQGPEFLTYFQNEAQLDKSGLPSDRFFAERPEGSVSTLKIQRTQQEDSAVYLCASSPQVAYYEQYFGPGTRLTVT.

The sample holds many counts of this clonotype. The rearrangement uses TRBV5-1 and TRBJ2-5; D tentatively fits TRBD1 or TRBD2 (6 bases each). V lost 6 bases and J lost 5, with 14 bases in between. Germline CDR1 reads SGHRS; CDR2 reads YFSETQ. This CDR3 has 13 residues. CDR3 DNA sequence: TGCGCCAGCAACCCGGGGGCGCAGGAGACCCAGTACTTC. This encodes CASNPGAQETQYF.

In the case of this clonotype: Mismatch with germline at one junction end may stem from a read error. This rearrangement joins TRBV2 to TRBJ2-3; D is unresolved. Germline CDR1 SNHLY, CDR2 FYNNEI. The length of the CDR3 is 14 residues. The CDR3 DNA reads TGTGCCATCAGTGAAACGGTGAGGACAGATACGCAGTATTTT. Amino acid sequence: CAISETVRTDTQYF.

The genes are TRBV28 and TRBJ1-4; 7 bases align to TRBD1. Germline assignment: CDR1 MDHEN and CDR2 SYDVKM. V dropped 6 bases and J dropped 0; count of bases not matched to a gene: 4. The CDR3 runs 15 residues. CDR3 sequence (DNA): TGTGCCAGCAGCCTGACAGGGACAACTAATGAAAAACTGTTTTTT. It codes for CASSLTGTTNEKLFF.

This clonotype was recorded at least ten times. This chain links TRBV20-1 with TRBJ1-1, with a weak D call TRBD1 (5 bases). This CDR3 comprises 13 residues. Germline-derived CDR1 and CDR2 are DFQATT and SNEGSKA (reference sequence). V was pared by 3 bases and J by 5 bases, with 13 bases between. In nucleotides, the CDR3 is TGCAGTGCTAGCCGTGGGGGGAGTACTGAAGCTTTCTTT. Amino acid sequence: CSASRGGSTEAFF.

Many counts were recorded for this clonotype. The chain combines TRBV7-2 with TRBJ1-5, with TRBD1 as a possible D gene (6 bases). The CDR3 length is 17 residues. Trimming left V 1 base short and J 0 bases short, with 13 bases between. Germline CDR1 reads SGHTA; CDR2 reads FQGNSA. The CDR3 region is CASSLGQGTLSNQPQHF. In nucleotides, the CDR3 is TGTGCCAGCAGCTTAGGGCAGGGGACCCTTAGCAATCAGCCCCAGCATTTT.

There are many counts of this clonotype. This chain uses TRBV5-1 with TRBJ1-6; 8 bases map to TRBD1. The V and J ends lost 4 bases and 11 bases, in that order; junction bases with no gene match: 8. Looked up from germline, CDR1 is SGHRS and CDR2 is YFSETQ. CDR3 length: 14 residues. The CDR3 loop reads CASSTGQGPAPLHF. DNA for the CDR3: TGCGCCAGCAGCACCGGACAGGGTCCGGCACCCCTCCACTTT.

This rearrangement joins TRBV5-1 to TRBJ2-3, with 9 bases matching TRBD1. J gave up 7 bases and V 4 bases, and 10 bases lay outside the gene matches. This CDR3 is built from 15 residues. Germline CDR1 reads SGHRS; CDR2 reads YFSETQ. CDR3 in amino acids: CASSQGQGAVNTQYF. CDR3 DNA: TGCGCCAGCAGCCAGGGACAGGGAGCGGTAAATACGCAGTATTTT.

This clonotype appeared many times. The chain combines TRBV9 with TRBJ1-2; 9 nucleotides match TRBD1. CDR1 is SGDLS, CDR2 YYNGEE, per germline. V was clipped by 4 bases and J by 2 bases; unmatched bases: 3. The CDR3 contains 14 residues. The CDR3 nucleotides are TGTGCCAGCAGCACTGGGACAGGGAACTATGGCTACACCTTC. It is translated as CASSTGTGNYGYTF.